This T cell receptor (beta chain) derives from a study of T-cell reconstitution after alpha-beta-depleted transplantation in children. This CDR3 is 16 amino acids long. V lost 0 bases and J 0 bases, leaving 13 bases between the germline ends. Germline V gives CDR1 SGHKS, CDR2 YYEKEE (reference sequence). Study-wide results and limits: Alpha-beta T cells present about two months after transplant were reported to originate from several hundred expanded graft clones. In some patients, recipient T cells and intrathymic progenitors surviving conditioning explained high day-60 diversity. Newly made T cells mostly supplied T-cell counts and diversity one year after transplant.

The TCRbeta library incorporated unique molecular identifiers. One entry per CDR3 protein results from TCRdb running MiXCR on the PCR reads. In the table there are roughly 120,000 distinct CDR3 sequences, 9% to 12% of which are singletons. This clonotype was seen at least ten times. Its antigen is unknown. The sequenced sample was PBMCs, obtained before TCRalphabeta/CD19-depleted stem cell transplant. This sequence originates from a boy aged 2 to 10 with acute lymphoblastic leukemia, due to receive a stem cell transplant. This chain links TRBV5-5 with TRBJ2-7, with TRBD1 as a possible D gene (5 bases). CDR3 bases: TGTGCCAGCAGCTTGGCCCGCAGGGCGGACTCCTACGAGCAGTACTTC. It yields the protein CASSLARRADSYEQYF. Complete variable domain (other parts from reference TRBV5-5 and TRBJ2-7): DAGVTQSPTHLIKTRGQQVTLRCSPISGHKSVSWYQQVLGQGPQFIFQYYEKEERGRGNFPDRFSARQFPNYSSELNVNALLLGDSALYLCASSLARRADSYEQYFGPGTRLTVT.